Following are 6 T cell receptor beta chains from one sample sequenced in a study of blood T cell repertoires in COVID-19. This table comes from immunoSEQ multiplex PCR, and its TCRdb copy is limited to in-frame clones, with some not included. Of more than 200,000 clones in the sample, 70% to 90% were seen once. Sample: peripheral blood. Receptors originate from a woman aged 45-65 years with COVID-19, enrolled during active disease.

The rearrangement links TRBV14 to TRBJ1-2; maybe TRBD1 (5 bases). Germline V gene lookup returns CDR1 SGHDN and CDR2 FVKESK. The CDR3 is made up of 14 amino acids. V lost 1 base and J 7 bases, leaving 13 bases between the germline ends. CDR3: CASSQVGGVGGYTF. The DNA of the CDR3 is TGTGCCAGCAGCCAAGTAGGAGGGGTCGGTGGCTACACCTTC.

The chain employs TRBV12-3 or TRBV12-4 and TRBJ1-4; the D is unclear. The CDR3 totals 13 residues. V was shortened by 6 bases and J by 5 bases, with 10 bases between the two germline ends. CDR3 in amino acids: CASRRLLNEKLFF. For the CDR3, the DNA is TGTGCCAGCAGGCGACTGTTGAATGAAAAACTGTTTTTT.

The V and J genes are TRBV7-3 and TRBJ2-3; possibly TRBD1 for D (6 bases). The CDR3 has 14 amino acids. Germline V lookup: CDR1 SGHTA, CDR2 FQGTGA. V shed 1 base and J shed 3 bases, with 8 bases lying between them. CDR3 region: CASSLITGTDTQYF. Written as DNA, the CDR3 is TGTGCCAGCAGCTTAATCACAGGGACAGATACGCAGTATTTT.

This sequence joins TRBV7-2 and TRBJ2-1; the match to TRBD1 covers 8 bases. Per germline, CDR1 SGHTA and CDR2 FQGNSA. This CDR3 has 17 residues. The V and J ends lost 6 bases and 0 bases, in that order; junction bases with no gene match: 10. The CDR3 DNA sequence: TGTGCCAGCAGTCCCTCTTCCGGGACAGGCTCCTACAATGAGCAGTTCTTC. Protein product: CASSPSSGTGSYNEQFF.

The V and J genes are TRBV7-2 and TRBJ2-1; 11 nucleotides match TRBD2. Trimming removed 5 bases from V and 6 bases from J; junction bases left unmatched: 3. The CDR3 length is 14 residues. Germline values: CDR1 SGHTA, CDR2 FQGNSA. CDR3 nucleotide sequence: TGTGCCAGCAGCCCTAGCGGGGGGTTCAATGAGCAGTTCTTC. This translates into CASSPSGGFNEQFF.

The chain combines TRBV18 with TRBJ1-6, with TRBD1 identical over 9 bases. This CDR3 comprises 16 residues. Germline loops: CDR1 KGHSH, CDR2 LQKENI. Unmatched junction bases numbered 2, after V lost 1 base and J lost 4 bases. CDR3 in amino acids: CASSPRTGAYNSPLHF. DNA for the CDR3: TGTGCCAGCTCACCACGGACAGGGGCGTATAATTCACCCCTCCACTTT.